The 13 T cell receptor beta chains in this list originate from one sample, sequenced in a study of neoadjuvant nivolumab and ipilimumab in lung cancer. Assay: immunoSEQ multiplex PCR; the TCRdb copy retains only in-frame clones and omits some. This table holds 4,700 or so clones, roughly 81% found once. Sequenced material: adjacent normal lung tissue, taken after neoadjuvant nivolumab, alone or with ipilimumab, at or shortly before surgery. Every receptor here comes from an adult with non-small cell lung cancer.

This clone was observed a single time. The rearrangement links TRBV2 to TRBJ1-2, with 7 bases that match TRBD1. Germline V gene data show CDR1 as SNHLY and CDR2 as FYNNEI. Trimming cost V 2 bases and J 4 bases; bases outside gene matches: 7. The CDR3 loop spans 15 amino acids. The DNA for the CDR3 is TGTGCCAGCAGTGAACAGGGGGGAAACTCCTATGGCTACACCTTC. Residues: CASSEQGGNSYGYTF.

This clone was detected only a few times. This sequence joins TRBV7-9 and TRBJ2-5; 11 positions match TRBD1. The CDR3 loop spans 17 amino acids. With 1 base clipped from V and 4 bases from J, the junction kept 8 bases outside the gene matches. Germline V CDR1 and CDR2: SEHNR, FQNEAQ (reference sequence). CDR3: CASSLDGTGGRRETQYF. The DNA of the CDR3 is TGTGCCAGCAGCTTAGATGGGACAGGGGGAAGGAGAGAGACCCAGTACTTC.

The chain has TRBV29-1 and TRBJ1-1, with 9 bases matching TRBD1. CDR3 length: 12 residues. Germline CDR1 is SQVTM and CDR2 is ANQGSEA. CDR3 coding DNA: TGCGGGGGACAGGGTCCGAACACTGAAGCTTTCTTT. Protein product: CGGQGPNTEAFF.

The rearrangement uses TRBV5-1 and TRBJ2-1, with D unresolved. The CDR3 covers 13 residues. V shed 0 bases and J shed 5 bases, with 6 bases lying between them. Looked up from germline, CDR1 is SGHRS and CDR2 is YFSETQ. Here the CDR3 reads CASSLAVDNEQFF. The CDR3 DNA follows: TGCGCCAGCAGCTTGGCCGTGGACAATGAGCAGTTCTTC.

In its sample, this clone was seen a few times. The CDR3 region is CASSVIWEQFF. CDR3 nucleotides: TGTGCCAGCAGTGTAATCTGGGAGCAGTTCTTC. The V gene is TRBV2, the J gene TRBJ2-1; D is unresolved. Germline lookup yields CDR1 SNHLY and CDR2 FYNNEI. V was pared by 4 bases and J by 10 bases, with 8 bases between. The CDR3 totals 11 residues.

The chain couples TRBV11-2 to TRBJ1-5, with D tentatively TRBD1 (6 bases). The V gene's germline CDR1 is SGHAT and CDR2 FQNNGV. The CDR3 extends over 18 amino acids. Trimming pared 5 bases from V and 0 bases from J, leaving 20 bases between. The CDR3, as DNA: TGTGCCAGCAGCCAAAATGGTTCCTACAGGGTTAGCAATCAGCCCCAGCATTTT. Translated, it gives CASSQNGSYRVSNQPQHF.

This chain uses TRBV13 with TRBJ1-3, with D perhaps TRBD1 (6 bases). This CDR3 is 15 amino acids long. CDR1 and CDR2 from the germline V gene are PRHDT and FYEKMQ (reference sequence). Deletions cut 0 bases from V and 4 bases from J, with 10 bases between. CDR3 DNA sequence: TGTGCCAGCAGCTTAGGCCCAGGGACAGGAAACACCATATATTTT. Translated, it gives CASSLGPGTGNTIYF.

J is TRBJ1-5 and V is TRBV5-1; TRBD1 matches at 7 bases. Trimming cost V 4 bases and J 3 bases; bases outside gene matches: 7. The CDR3 loop spans 15 amino acids. Germline V gives CDR1 SGHRS, CDR2 YFSETQ. CDR3 in DNA: TGCGCCAGCAGCCCCGGGACAGCGATCAATCAGCCCCAGCATTTT. Protein sequence: CASSPGTAINQPQHF. The full variable domain, completed using reference TRBV5-1 and TRBJ1-5, is KAGVTQTPRYLIKTRGQQVTLSCSPISGHRSVSWYQQTPGQGLQFLFEYFSETQRNKGNFPGRFSGRQFSNSRSEMNVSTLELGDSALYLCASSPGTAINQPQHFGDGTRLSIL.

This clone was picked up a small number of times. This rearrangement joins TRBV28 to TRBJ2-1; no clear D gene. V shed 5 bases and J shed 5 bases, with 13 bases lying between them. The CDR3 length is 14 residues. Germline-derived CDR1 and CDR2 are MDHEN and SYDVKM. The CDR3 nucleotides read TGTGCCAGCAGTGGCCCGCACTCAAACAATGAGCAGTTCTTC. Translating it yields CASSGPHSNNEQFF.

The CDR3 bases are TGTGCCAGCACCGAGGACGGAGAGCAGTTCTTC. Its protein product is CASTEDGEQFF. This rearrangement joins TRBV28 to TRBJ2-1; D ambiguous. CDR3 size: 11 residues. CDR1 MDHEN and CDR2 SYDVKM come from the germline V gene. Trimming took 7 bases from V and 10 from J, leaving 11 bases between them.

The rearrangement links TRBV13 to TRBJ2-1; no firm D call. The ends were cut back, 1 base at V and 2 bases at J, with 6 bases in the middle. This CDR3 spans 14 amino acids. Germline V lookup: CDR1 PRHDT, CDR2 FYEKMQ (reference sequence). The CDR3 region has the DNA TGTGCCAGCAGCTTAGTAGGGACCTACAATGAGCAGTTCTTC. Protein sequence: CASSLVGTYNEQFF. The whole variable domain, filled in from reference TRBV13 and TRBJ2-1, reads AAGVIQSPRHLIKEKRETATLKCYPIPRHDTVYWYQQGPGQDPQFLISFYEKMQSDKGSIPDRFSAQQFSDYHSELNMSSLELGDSALYFCASSLVGTYNEQFFGPGTRLTVL.

The chain couples TRBV10-3 to TRBJ1-1; D ambiguous. Germline values: CDR1 ENHRY, CDR2 SYGVKD. The CDR3 has 12 residues. V lost 6 bases and J lost 1, with 6 bases in between. In DNA form, the CDR3 reads TGTGCCATCAGACAGCAGAACACTGAAGCTTTCTTT. It specifies CAIRQQNTEAFF.

V gene TRBV5-4 combines with J gene TRBJ1-6, with D perhaps matching TRBD1 (6 bases). V was pared by 4 bases and J by 7 bases, with 18 bases between. The CDR3 spans 16 residues. CDR1 is SGHNT, CDR2 YYREEE, per germline (reference sequence). The CDR3 is CASSTGTERINSPLHF. In DNA form, the CDR3 reads TGTGCCAGCAGCACAGGGACCGAAAGAATAAATTCACCCCTCCACTTT.